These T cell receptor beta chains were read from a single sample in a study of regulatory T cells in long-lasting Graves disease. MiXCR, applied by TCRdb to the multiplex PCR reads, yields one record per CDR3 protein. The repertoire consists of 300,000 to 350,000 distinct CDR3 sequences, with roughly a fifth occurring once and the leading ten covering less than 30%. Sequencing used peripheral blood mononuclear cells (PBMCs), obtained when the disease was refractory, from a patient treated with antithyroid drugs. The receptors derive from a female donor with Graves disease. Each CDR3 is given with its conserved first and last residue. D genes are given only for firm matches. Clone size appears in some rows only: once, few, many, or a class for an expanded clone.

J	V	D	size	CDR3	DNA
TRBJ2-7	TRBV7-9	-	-	CASSRGFTYEQYF	TGTGCCAGCAGCCGGGGGTTTACCTACGAGCAGTACTTC
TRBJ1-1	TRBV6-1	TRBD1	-	CASNPPPGTGRPEAFF	TGTGCCAGCAACCCGCCGCCCGGGACAGGGAGGCCTGAAGCTTTCTTT
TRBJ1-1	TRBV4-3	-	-	CASSQDVYTEAFF	TGCGCCAGCAGCCAAGATGTTTATACTGAAGCTTTCTTT
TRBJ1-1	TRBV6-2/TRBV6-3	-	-	CASSRVYLTEAFF	TGTGCCAGCAGTAGGGTCTACCTCACTGAAGCTTTCTTT
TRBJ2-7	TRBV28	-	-	CASSKTGSSYEQYF	TGTGCCAGCAGTAAAACAGGGAGCTCCTACGAGCAGTACTTC
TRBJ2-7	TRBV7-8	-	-	CASSLVDFSGSLEQYF	TGTGCCAGCAGCTTAGTAGACTTTTCCGGGAGCCTCGAGCAGTACTTC
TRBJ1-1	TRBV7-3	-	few	CASSLRPGTHNTEAFF	TGTGCCAGCAGCTTACGTCCCGGGACACATAATACTGAAGCTTTCTTT
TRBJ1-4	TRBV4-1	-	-	CASSQGPRTAGNEKLFF	TGCGCCAGCAGCCAAGGCCCCAGGACAGCCGGTAATGAAAAACTGTTTTTT
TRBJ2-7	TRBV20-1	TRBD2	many	CSARPPGLAGTYEYEQYF	TGCAGTGCTAGGCCTCCGGGACTAGCGGGAACGTATGAGTACGAGCAGTACTTC
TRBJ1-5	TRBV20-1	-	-	CSATPGLGSNQPQHF	TGCAGTGCTACCCCCGGGTTGGGAAGCAATCAGCCCCAGCATTTT
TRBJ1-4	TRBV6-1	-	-	CASSGEGRVRKLFF	TGTGCCAGCAGTGGAGAGGGCAGGGTGCGAAAACTGTTTTTT
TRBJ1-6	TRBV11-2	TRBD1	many	CASSLQGGNSPLHF	TGTGCCAGCAGCTTGCAGGGGGGGAATTCACCCCTCCACTTT
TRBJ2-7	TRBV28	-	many	CASSLSSTGYEQYF	TGTGCCAGCAGTTTATCCTCGACAGGTTACGAGCAGTACTTC
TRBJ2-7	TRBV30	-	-	CAWSWQGAYEQYF	TGTGCCTGGAGTTGGCAGGGAGCCTACGAGCAGTACTTC
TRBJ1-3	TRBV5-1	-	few	CASSTPGGSRVDNTIYF	TGCGCCAGCAGCACCCCCGGAGGCAGTCGCGTGGATAACACCATATATTTT
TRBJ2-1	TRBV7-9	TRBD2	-	CASSLGLAEINEQFF	TGTGCCAGCAGCTTAGGACTAGCGGAGATCAATGAGCAGTTCTTC
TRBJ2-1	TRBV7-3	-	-	CASSLTGTAQFF	TGTGCCAGCAGCCTTACAGGGACTGCGCAGTTCTTC
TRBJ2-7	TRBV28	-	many	CASSFSYVQYF	TGTGCCAGCAGTTTTAGCTATGTGCAGTACTTC
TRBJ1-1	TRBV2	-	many	CASSGDKLNTEAFF	TGTGCCAGCAGTGGAGACAAACTCAACACTGAAGCTTTCTTT
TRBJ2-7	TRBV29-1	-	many	CSVEKAGRGPYEQYF	TGCAGCGTTGAAAAGGCAGGGCGGGGCCCCTACGAGCAGTACTTC
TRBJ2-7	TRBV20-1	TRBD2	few	CSARQIAGPHEQYF	TGCAGTGCTAGGCAAATAGCGGGACCCCACGAGCAGTACTTC
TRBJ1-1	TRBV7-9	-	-	CASSRNRVGYTEAFF	TGTGCCAGCAGCCGAAATAGGGTCGGTTACACTGAAGCTTTCTTT
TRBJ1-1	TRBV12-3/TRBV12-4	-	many	CASTLDPGIGTEAFF	TGTGCCAGCACCCTGGACCCAGGGATTGGCACTGAAGCTTTCTTT
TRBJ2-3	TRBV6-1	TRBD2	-	CASRSRLTSGIGDTQYF	TGTGCCAGCAGGAGCCGACTGACTAGCGGGATTGGGGATACGCAGTATTTT
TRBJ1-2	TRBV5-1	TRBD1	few	CASRTGTGGIRDYGYTF	TGCGCCAGCAGAACCGGGACAGGTGGCATTAGAGACTATGGCTACACCTTC
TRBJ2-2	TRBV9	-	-	CASSQPLQVFPFQSNTGELFF	TGTGCCAGCAGCCAGCCATTACAGGTTTTCCCATTCCAGTCGAACACCGGGGAGCTGTTTTTT
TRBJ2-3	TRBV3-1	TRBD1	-	CASSPKLGTGTPDTQYF	TGTGCCAGCAGCCCAAAACTCGGGACAGGGACGCCAGATACGCAGTATTTT
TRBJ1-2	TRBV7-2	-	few	CASSPQGQGPVYGYTF	TGTGCCAGCAGTCCCCAAGGGCAGGGTCCTGTCTATGGCTACACCTTC
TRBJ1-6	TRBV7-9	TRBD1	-	CASSTRDRNSPLHF	TGTGCCAGCAGTACAAGGGACAGAAATTCACCCCTCCACTTT
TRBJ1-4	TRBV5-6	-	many	CASSLVLDSQNEKLFF	TGTGCCAGCAGCCTGGTCCTGGACAGTCAAAATGAAAAACTGTTTTTT
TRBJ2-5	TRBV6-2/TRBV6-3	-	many	CASSFPRGRETQYF	TGTGCCAGCAGTTTTCCTCGGGGTCGGGAGACCCAGTACTTC
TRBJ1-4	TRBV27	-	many	CASSFGRTTNEKLFF	TGTGCCAGCAGCTTCGGAAGGACCACTAATGAAAAACTGTTTTTT
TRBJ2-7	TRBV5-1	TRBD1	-	CASSLGTGRAYKQYF	TGCGCCAGCAGCTTGGGGACAGGTAGGGCGTACAAGCAGTACTTC
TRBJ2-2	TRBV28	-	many	CASNPGGGTGELFF	TGTGCCAGCAACCCGGGGGGCGGCACCGGGGAGCTGTTTTTT
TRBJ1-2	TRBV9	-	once	CASSVGFGGRGYGYTF	TGTGCCAGCAGCGTAGGTTTTGGGGGCCGAGGCTATGGCTACACCTTC
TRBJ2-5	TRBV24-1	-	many	CATSDKRFRFWETQYF	TGTGCCACCAGTGATAAGAGATTCAGGTTCTGGGAGACCCAGTACTTC
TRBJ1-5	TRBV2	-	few	CASSDYLPGVGASNF	TGTGCCAGCAGCGATTATTTACCAGGAGTCGGGGCGTCGAATTTT
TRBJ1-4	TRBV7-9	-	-	CASSLDYSFATNEKLFF	TGTGCCAGCAGCTTAGATTACAGTTTTGCAACTAATGAAAAACTGTTTTTT
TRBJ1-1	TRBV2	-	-	CAGPEAFF	TGTGCCGGCCCAGAAGCTTTCTTT
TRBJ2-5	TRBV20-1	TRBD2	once	CSARERGAGETQYF	TGCAGTGCTAGAGAGCGGGGGGCAGGGGAGACCCAGTACTTC
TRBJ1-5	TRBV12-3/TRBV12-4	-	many	CASSLVQGAAQPQHF	TGTGCCAGCAGTTTGGTCCAGGGAGCCGCTCAGCCCCAGCATTTT
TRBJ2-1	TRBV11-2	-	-	CASSLDRGPQNEQFF	TGTGCCAGCAGCTTAGATCGGGGGCCTCAGAATGAGCAGTTCTTC
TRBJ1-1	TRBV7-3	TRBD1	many	CASSLSSGTDTEAFF	TGTGCCAGCAGCTTAAGCTCCGGGACAGACACTGAAGCTTTCTTT
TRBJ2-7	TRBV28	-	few	CASRGGPSYEQYF	TGTGCCAGCAGGGGGGGGCCCTCCTACGAGCAGTACTTC